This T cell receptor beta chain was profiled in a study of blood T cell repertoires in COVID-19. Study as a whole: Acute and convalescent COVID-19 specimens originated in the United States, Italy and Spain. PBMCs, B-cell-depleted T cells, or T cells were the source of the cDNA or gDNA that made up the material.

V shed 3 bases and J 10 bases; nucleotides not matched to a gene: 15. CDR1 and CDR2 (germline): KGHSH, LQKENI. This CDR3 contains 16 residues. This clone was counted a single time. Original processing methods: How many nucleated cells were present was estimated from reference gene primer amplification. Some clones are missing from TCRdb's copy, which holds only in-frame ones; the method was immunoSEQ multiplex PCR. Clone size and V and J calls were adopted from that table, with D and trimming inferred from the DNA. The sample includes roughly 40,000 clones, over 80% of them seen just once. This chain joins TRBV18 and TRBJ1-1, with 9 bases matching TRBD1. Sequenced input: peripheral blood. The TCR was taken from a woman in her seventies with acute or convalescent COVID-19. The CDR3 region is CASSPDQGTGISGAFF. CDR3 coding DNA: TGTGCCAGCTCACCGGACCAGGGGACAGGGATCTCTGGAGCTTTCTTT.